The entry below gives a single T cell receptor (beta chain) sequence along with its context. The data stem from a study of blood T cell repertoires in COVID-19. As for the study in general: PBMCs, B-cell-depleted T cells, or T cells were the source of the cDNA or gDNA that made up the material.

The germline gives CDR1 MDHEN, CDR2 SYDVKM. CDR3 length: 13 residues. V dropped 7 bases and J dropped 4; count of bases not matched to a gene: 4. TCRdb's table, derived via immunoSEQ multiplex PCR, lists solely in-frame clones and lacks some. The table has some 130,000 clones, more than 70% seen once. The sequence was collected from a man between 50 and 59 years old with acute or convalescent COVID-19. The specimen was peripheral blood. This chain uses TRBV28 with TRBJ1-2, with 9 bases matching TRBD1. CDR3 amino acids: CASTEQGAYGYTF. The CDR3 nucleotides are TGTGCCAGCACTGAACAGGGGGCCTATGGCTACACCTTC.